Below, one T cell receptor beta chain is given with its context. What it recognizes is unknown. This sample is drawn from a study of blood T cells in healthy people across ages. Study findings and constraints: More naive CD4+ cells and higher diversity marked long-lived donors relative to aged donors. Shifts in expanded clonotypes may have been confounded by donor CMV status, which was unknown.

The use of a sample-barcoded 5' primer and a J-beta primer mix characterized a second PCR of roughly 6 to 11 cycles. Every cDNA molecule carried a tag from a template-switch adaptor bearing 12 random nucleotides. One entry per CDR3 protein results from TCRdb running MiXCR on the 5' RACE reads. The sample comprises approximately 350,000 distinct CDR3 sequences, about half of which are singletons, and roughly 51% rests with the top ten. The V gene end was trimmed by 6 bases and the J gene end by 7 bases; junction bases not matched to a gene: 8. Per germline, CDR1 DFQATT and CDR2 SNEGSKA (reference sequence). The CDR3 has 14 amino acids.

The chain carries TRBV20-1 and TRBJ2-1, with 11 bases aligning to TRBD2. What was sequenced was blood. The TCR originated in a man aged 55 to 70 in good health. The CDR3 reads CSANSGGAANEQFF. CDR3 nucleotide sequence: TGCAGTGCAAATAGCGGGGGGGCAGCGAATGAGCAGTTCTTC.